This T cell receptor (beta chain) appears in the sequencing data of a study of blood T cell repertoires in COVID-19. Looking at the study overall: T cells, B-cell-depleted T cells, or PBMCs supplied cDNA or gDNA.

V lost 5 bases and J lost 5; bases outside the gene matches: 10. CDR1 is MDHEN and CDR2 is SYDVKM in the germline V gene. The length of the CDR3 is 15 residues. Clones were sequenced by immunoSEQ multiplex PCR, and TCRdb holds only the in-frame ones, with some missing. Of more than 30,000 clones detected, 80% appear once; the ten largest clones hold approximately 15%. The sequenced sample consisted of peripheral blood. The receptor was derived from a woman aged 70-85 years with acute or convalescent COVID-19. The rearrangement joins TRBV28 to TRBJ2-7, with 9 bases that match TRBD2. CDR3 nucleotides: TGTGCCAGCAGTAACTCCGGGACTAGCTTTCACGAGCAGTACTTC. This encodes CASSNSGTSFHEQYF.